These 3 T cell receptor beta chains were all obtained from the same sample, sequenced in a study of blood T cell repertoires in COVID-19. The protocol was immunoSEQ multiplex PCR, while the TCRdb copy is restricted to in-frame clones and leaves out a portion. Seen here are over 25,000 clones, about nine tenths observed once, and the top ten hold about a tenth. Sequenced: peripheral blood. These receptors all come from a human donor with active COVID-19. The donor label of this sample is uncertain.

The chain employs TRBV24-1 and TRBJ2-5, with D maybe TRBD2 (5 bases). The germline CDR1 and CDR2 sequences are KGHDR and SFDVKD. V was clipped by 5 bases and J by 4 bases, with 7 bases between them. The CDR3 spans 12 residues. The CDR3 coding sequence is TGTGCCACCAGTGGCGAGGGAGAGACCCAGTACTTC. Translation gives CATSGEGETQYF.

CDR3 DNA: TGTGCCAGCAGCTACCAAACAGGTCTCACTGAAGCTTTCTTT. Its translation is CASSYQTGLTEAFF. The chain has TRBV5-8 and TRBJ1-1; D is perhaps TRBD1 (5 bases). This CDR3 comprises 14 residues. Trimming stripped 3 bases from V and 4 bases from J, with 13 bases between. Germline values: CDR1 SGHTS, CDR2 YDEGEE.

J is TRBJ2-5 and V is TRBV18, with 8 bases matching TRBD1. CDR3 length: 13 amino acids. The germline V gene has CDR1 KGHSH and CDR2 LQKENI. V was clipped by 5 bases and J by 9 bases; unmatched bases: 8. CDR3 in DNA: TGTGCCAGCTCAACCGGACAGGGACTCTCCCAGTACTTC. It translates to CASSTGQGLSQYF. Full variable domain (remainder filled in from reference TRBV18 and TRBJ2-5): NAGVMQNPRHLVRRRGQEARLRCSPMKGHSHVYWYRQLPEEGLKFMVYLQKENIIDESGMPKERFSAEFPKEGPSILRIQQVVRGDSAAYFCASSTGQGLSQYFGPGTRLLVL.